This is a list of T cell receptor beta chains from one sample in a study of cytomegalovirus exposure and HLA in healthy donors. Clones were read by immunoSEQ multiplex PCR, and TCRdb kept only the in-frame ones, dropping some. The sample includes around 190,000 clones, 79% of them seen just once. The sample taken for sequencing was PBMCs. All receptors derive from a woman aged 25 to 45 in good health and CMV-seropositive. CDR3s include the opening cysteine and the closing phenylalanine or tryptophan. The order of the fields is CDR3 DNA, CDR3 protein, V gene, CDR3 length, D gene, clone size, J gene. The D gene is left open where the match is weak. Size is omitted from some rows. Given values are once, few, many or a class for expanded clones.

TGTGCCGCCAGTATCAGTATGAACACTGAAGCTTTCTTT	CAASISMNTEAFF	TRBV27	13	-	-	TRBJ1-1
TGTGCCAGTAGTTCTGGGGCGGGGCGATCCTACGAGCAGTACTTC	CASSSGAGRSYEQYF	TRBV19	15	-	-	TRBJ2-7
TGTGCCAGCAGCGAGACAGGGAGGACTGAAGCTTTCTTT	CASSETGRTEAFF	TRBV5-4	13	TRBD1	-	TRBJ1-1
TGCGCCAGCAGCCAAGAAGCGAGACAGGGTTTCTACGAGCAGTACTTC	CASSQEARQGFYEQYF	TRBV4-3	16	TRBD1	few	TRBJ2-7
TGTGCCAGTAGTGTCAAGCAGGGGGACGTTTACGAGCAGTACTTC	CASSVKQGDVYEQYF	TRBV19	15	TRBD1	once	TRBJ2-7
TGTGCCAGCAGCGTAGGGGTCGGGATAACGGGGGAGCAGTACTTC	CASSVGVGITGEQYF	TRBV9	15	-	-	TRBJ2-7
TGTGCCAGTAGTATGCGGCAGGGGGCCTTTCAGCCCCAGCATTTT	CASSMRQGAFQPQHF	TRBV19	15	TRBD1	once	TRBJ1-5
TGTGCCAGCAGCGTATCGACAGGGGTCAACACCGGGGAGCTGTTTTTT	CASSVSTGVNTGELFF	TRBV13	16	TRBD1	-	TRBJ2-2
TGCGCCAGCGGATCGGGGGAAAGCACAGATACGCAGTATTTT	CASGSGESTDTQYF	TRBV5-1	14	-	-	TRBJ2-3
TGTGCCAGCAGTTACTCACAGGGAGACGAAGCTTTCTTT	CASSYSQGDEAFF	TRBV6-5	13	-	-	TRBJ1-1
TGTGCCAGCTCACCAGGGGCCGGGAGGACTGAAGCTTTCTTT	CASSPGAGRTEAFF	TRBV18	14	-	few	TRBJ1-1
TGCGCCAGCAGCCAAGATTCCACGGTAATCTATGGCTACACCTTC	CASSQDSTVIYGYTF	TRBV4-3	15	-	-	TRBJ1-2
TGTGCCAGCAGCCAGGAGAGCGGGGGGGCCACCGGGGAGCTGTTTTTT	CASSQESGGATGELFF	TRBV4-2	16	TRBD2	-	TRBJ2-2
TGCGCCAGCCGTCTTGGGGGGGTAAGCAATCAGCCCCAGCATTTT	CASRLGGVSNQPQHF	TRBV5-1	15	-	-	TRBJ1-5
TGTGCCAGCAGTCAACCAGGGTCCTACGAGCAGTACTTC	CASSQPGSYEQYF	TRBV27	13	-	-	TRBJ2-7
TGTGCCAGCAGCACCGAGACAGGGGGCCCCTACGAGCAGTACTTC	CASSTETGGPYEQYF	TRBV6-5	15	TRBD1	-	TRBJ2-7
TGTGCCACCAGCAGAGCTAGCGGGGAAGAGACCCAGTACTTC	CATSRASGEETQYF	TRBV15	14	TRBD2	once	TRBJ2-5
TGTGCCAGCACCAGGACAGGGGACTACGAGCAGTACTTC	CASTRTGDYEQYF	TRBV21-1	13	-	-	TRBJ2-7